This TCR beta chain was identified in a study of cytomegalovirus exposure and HLA in healthy donors. Study-wide context: The platform used for the 120 or so validation repertoires matched that of the 666 first-cohort repertoires, a later analysis reported.

Worth noting for this clone: The antigen remains undetermined.

Sequenced by immunoSEQ multiplex PCR; TCRdb stores in-frame clones only, minus some. The sample consists of roughly 330,000 clones, 87% of them appearing once. Study-level points and caveats: Some TCR beta chains (around 180 of them) were listed as cytomegalovirus-associated. Reports showed the classifier diagnosing cytomegalovirus status with high specificity and sensitivity. Most TCR sequences showed up rarely, but some public TCRs showed up in many donors.

The V and J ends lost 2 bases and 7 bases, in that order; junction bases with no gene match: 17. Germline values: CDR1 SGHVS, CDR2 FNYEAQ. This CDR3 region has 19 residues. The receptor was derived from a woman in her 30s in good health and CMV-seropositive. J is TRBJ2-1 and V is TRBV7-6; the match to TRBD2 covers 10 bases. Source material: PBMCs. Written as DNA, the CDR3 is TGTGCCAGCAGCTTACCCGCCCCCGGACTAGCGGATAACGGAAATGAGCAGTTCTTC. Protein product: CASSLPAPGLADNGNEQFF.